Shown below are 2 T cell receptor beta chains from a single sample sequenced in a study of blood T cells in healthy people across ages. Sample-barcoded 5' priming and a J-beta primer mix drove a second PCR of roughly 6 to 12 cycles. From the 5' RACE reads, TCRdb called clonotypes with MiXCR, one entry per CDR3 protein. The data hold over 700,000 distinct CDR3 sequences, with 20% to 25% observed a single time. The same data also contributed to another study, on T cells of mothers and their children.

Sequences were obtained from blood. The receptors were gathered from a boy aged 5-17 years in good health.

The J gene is TRBJ1-4, the V gene TRBV6-5; D not resolved. Trimming took 4 bases from V and 7 from J, leaving 19 bases between them. Germline loops: CDR1 MNHEY, CDR2 SVGAGI. The CDR3 has 16 amino acids. CDR3 region: CASSLFSRTVGEKLFF. The DNA of the CDR3 is TGTGCCAGCAGTTTATTCTCTAGGACCGTGGGTGAAAAACTGTTTTTT.

This chain connects TRBV5-1 to TRBJ2-5; D remains unclear. Trimming removed 0 bases at V and 4 bases at J, with 7 bases between. Germline V lookup: CDR1 SGHRS, CDR2 YFSETQ. This CDR3 is built from 13 residues. Here the CDR3 reads CASSLATGETQYF. The CDR3 DNA reads TGCGCCAGCAGCTTGGCCACCGGAGAGACCCAGTACTTC.